The T cell receptor (beta chain) described here comes from a study of technical replicates of blood from a few donors. V lost 2 bases, J lost 0 bases, and 19 bases lay in between. The germline gives CDR1 SQVTM, CDR2 ANQGSEA. The CDR3 spans 17 residues. This clone was seen a single time. Some clones are missing from TCRdb's copy, which holds only in-frame ones; the method was immunoSEQ multiplex PCR. The repertoire holds about 80,000 clones, with approximately 94% as singletons. The V gene is TRBV29-1, the J gene TRBJ1-1, with unresolved D. This TCR derives from a human donor in good health. What was sequenced was T cells isolated from PBMCs. CDR3 sequence reads: CSVELIAWAPMNTEAFF. CDR3 bases: TGCAGCGTTGAACTAATTGCTTGGGCACCTATGAACACTGAAGCTTTCTTT. Looking up the rest from reference TRBV29-1 and TRBJ1-1 gives the full variable domain: SAVISQKPSRDICQRGTSLTIQCQVDSQVTMMFWYRQQPGQSLTLIATANQGSEATYESGFVIDKFPISRPNLTFSTLTVSNMSPEDSSIYLCSVELIAWAPMNTEAFFGQGTRLTVV.